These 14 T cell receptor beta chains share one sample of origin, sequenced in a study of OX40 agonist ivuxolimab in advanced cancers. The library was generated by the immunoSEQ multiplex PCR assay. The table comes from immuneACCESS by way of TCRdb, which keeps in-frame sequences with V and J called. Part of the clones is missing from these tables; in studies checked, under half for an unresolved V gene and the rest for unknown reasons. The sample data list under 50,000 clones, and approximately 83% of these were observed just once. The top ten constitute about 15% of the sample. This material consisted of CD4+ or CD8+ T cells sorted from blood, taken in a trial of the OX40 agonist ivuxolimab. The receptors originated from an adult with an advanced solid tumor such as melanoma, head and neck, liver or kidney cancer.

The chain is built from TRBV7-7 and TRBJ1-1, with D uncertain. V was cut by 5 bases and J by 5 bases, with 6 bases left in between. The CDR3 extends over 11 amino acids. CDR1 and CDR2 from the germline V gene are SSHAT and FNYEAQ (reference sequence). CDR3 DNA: TGTGCCAGCAGCCCCCTAACTGAAGCTTTCTTT. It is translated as CASSPLTEAFF.

As DNA, the CDR3 is TGTGCCAGCAGCCCAGAGGGGAATCTGAACACTGAAGCTTTCTTT. This gives the protein CASSPEGNLNTEAFF. V gene TRBV7-2 combines with J gene TRBJ1-1, with a weak D call TRBD1 (5 bases). The germline V gene encodes CDR1 SGHTA and CDR2 FQGNSA. V was pared by 5 bases and J by 0 bases, with 13 bases between. The CDR3 sequence is 15 residues long.

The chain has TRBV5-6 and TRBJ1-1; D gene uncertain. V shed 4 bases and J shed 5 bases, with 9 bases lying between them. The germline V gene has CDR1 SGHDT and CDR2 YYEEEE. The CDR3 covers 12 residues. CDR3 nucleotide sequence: TGTGCCAGCAGCCCTGCCGGGACTGAAGCTTTCTTT. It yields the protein CASSPAGTEAFF.

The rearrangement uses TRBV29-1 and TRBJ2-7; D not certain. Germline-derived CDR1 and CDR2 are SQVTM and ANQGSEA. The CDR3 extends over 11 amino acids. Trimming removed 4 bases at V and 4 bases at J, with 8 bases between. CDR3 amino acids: CSVVFGYEQYV. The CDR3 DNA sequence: TGCAGCGTTGTTTTCGGATACGAGCAGTACGTC.

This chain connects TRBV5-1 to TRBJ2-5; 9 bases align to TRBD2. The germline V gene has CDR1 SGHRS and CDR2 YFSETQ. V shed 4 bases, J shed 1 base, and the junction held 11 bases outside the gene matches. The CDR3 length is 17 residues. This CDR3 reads CASSNHGLASTQETQYF. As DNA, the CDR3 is TGCGCCAGCAGCAACCACGGACTAGCGAGTACCCAAGAGACCCAGTACTTC.

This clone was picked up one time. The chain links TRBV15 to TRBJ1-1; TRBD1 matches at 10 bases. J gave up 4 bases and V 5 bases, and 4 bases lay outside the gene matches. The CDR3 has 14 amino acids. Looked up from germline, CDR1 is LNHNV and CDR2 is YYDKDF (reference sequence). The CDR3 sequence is CATSGDRGLTEAFF. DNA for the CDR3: TGTGCCACCAGCGGCGACAGGGGGCTCACTGAAGCTTTCTTT.

The DNA of the CDR3 is TGTGCCAGCAGTCCCCGGTGGCCCTACAATGAGCAGTTCTTC. It encodes CASSPRWPYNEQFF. This chain joins TRBV14 and TRBJ2-1; no reliable D call. Deletions cut 6 bases from V and 2 bases from J, with 11 bases between. The CDR3 loop spans 14 amino acids. Germline CDR1 SGHDN, CDR2 FVKESK. Full variable domain (rest looked up from reference TRBV14 and TRBJ2-1): EAGVTQFPSHSVIEKGQTVTLRCDPISGHDNLYWYRRVMGKEIKFLLHFVKESKQDESGMPNNRFLAERTGGTYSTLKVQPAELEDSGVYFCASSPRWPYNEQFFGPGTRLTVL.

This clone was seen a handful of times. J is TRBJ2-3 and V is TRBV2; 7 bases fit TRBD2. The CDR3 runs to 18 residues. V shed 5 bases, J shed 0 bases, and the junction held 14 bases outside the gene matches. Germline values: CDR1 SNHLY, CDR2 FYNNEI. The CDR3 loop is CASSTSSGHTTSTDTQYF. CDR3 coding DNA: TGTGCCAGCAGTACCTCTAGCGGTCACACAACTAGCACAGATACGCAGTATTTT.

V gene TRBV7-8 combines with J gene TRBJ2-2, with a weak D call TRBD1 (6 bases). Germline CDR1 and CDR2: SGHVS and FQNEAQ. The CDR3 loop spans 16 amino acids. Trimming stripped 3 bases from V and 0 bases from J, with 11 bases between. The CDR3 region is CASSFYGQTNTGELFF. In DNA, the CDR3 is TGTGCCAGCAGCTTCTATGGACAGACGAACACCGGGGAGCTGTTTTTT.

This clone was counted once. CDR3 in amino acids: CASSVEGGGSGSTDTQYF. The CDR3 DNA reads TGTGCCAGCAGCGTAGAAGGGGGAGGAAGCGGGAGTACAGATACGCAGTATTTT. This sequence joins TRBV9 and TRBJ2-3; TRBD2 matches 8 bases. The CDR3 is 18 residues long. The germline gives CDR1 SGDLS, CDR2 YYNGEE. Trimming took 0 bases from V and 3 from J; bases not matched to a gene: 12.

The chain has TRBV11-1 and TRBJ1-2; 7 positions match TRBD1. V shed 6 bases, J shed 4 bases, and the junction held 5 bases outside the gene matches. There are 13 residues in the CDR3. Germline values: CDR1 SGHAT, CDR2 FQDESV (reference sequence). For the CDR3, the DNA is TGTGCCAGCAGTCCCGGGACAGCCTATGGCTACACCTTC. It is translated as CASSPGTAYGYTF.

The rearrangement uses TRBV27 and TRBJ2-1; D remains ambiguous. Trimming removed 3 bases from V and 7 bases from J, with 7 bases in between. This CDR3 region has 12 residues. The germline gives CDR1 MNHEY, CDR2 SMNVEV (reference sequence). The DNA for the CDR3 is TGTGCCAGCAGTTTGGGTACAAATGAGCAGTTCTTC. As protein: CASSLGTNEQFF.

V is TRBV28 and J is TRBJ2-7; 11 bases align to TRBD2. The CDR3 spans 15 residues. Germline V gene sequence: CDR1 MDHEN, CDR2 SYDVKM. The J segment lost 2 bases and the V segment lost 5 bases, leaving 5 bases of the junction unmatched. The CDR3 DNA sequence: TGTGCCAGCAGTCCGACTAGCGGGGTGACCTACGAGCAGTACTTC. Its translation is CASSPTSGVTYEQYF.

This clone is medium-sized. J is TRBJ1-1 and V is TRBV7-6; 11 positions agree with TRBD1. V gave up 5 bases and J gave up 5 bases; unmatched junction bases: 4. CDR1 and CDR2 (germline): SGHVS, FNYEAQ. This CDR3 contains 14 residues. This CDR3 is CASSQGQGGTEAFF. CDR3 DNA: TGTGCCAGCAGCCAGGGACAGGGGGGAACTGAAGCTTTCTTT.